This TCR beta chain was observed in a study of T-cell reconstitution after alpha-beta-depleted transplantation in children. This clonotype was observed many times. No antigen is known for it. The library targeted TCRbeta and was prepared with unique molecular identifiers. TCRdb re-called the PCR reads with MiXCR, one entry per CDR3 protein. The sample contains some 120,000 distinct CDR3 sequences, 20% to 25% of which appear only once. CDR1 and CDR2 (germline): MNHNS, SASEGT. CDR3 size: 15 residues. Trimming removed 6 bases from V and 6 bases from J; junction bases left unmatched: 6. Study conclusions and caveats: At around two months after transplant, the alpha-beta T cells were reportedly derived from several hundred expanded clones that came from non-depleted graft cells. Counts and diversity of T cells one year after transplant came mostly from newly produced T cells.

The gene calls are TRBV6-1 and TRBJ2-1; TRBD2 aligns across 12 bases. This TCR derives from a male patient between 2 and 15 years old who had a stem cell transplant for chronic granulomatous disease, so the T cells may come from the graft donor. Material: PBMCs, mostly from graft donor cells, obtained 180 days after TCRalphabeta/CD19-depleted stem cell transplant. The CDR3 DNA sequence: TGTGCCAGCAGCCACGGACTAGCGGGACCCAATGAGCAGTTCTTC. It yields the protein CASSHGLAGPNEQFF.